Each of the 24 T cell receptor beta chains below was sequenced from the same sample in a study of T cell changes during pregnancy in multiple sclerosis. TCRdb's copy holds only in-frame clones and misses some; the assay was immunoSEQ multiplex PCR. The sample has about 60,000 clones; about 92% are singletons. The sequences come from CD8+ T cells from peripheral blood mononuclear cells, collected in the second trimester of pregnancy. Receptors originate from a female donor with multiple sclerosis, enrolled in a pregnancy study.

The chain joins TRBV19 to TRBJ1-3; no definite D call. This CDR3 contains 14 residues. The ends were cut back, 6 bases at V and 5 bases at J, with 14 bases in the middle. In germline, CDR1 is LNHDA, CDR2 SQIVND (reference sequence). The CDR3 is CASSRPGVRNTIYF. The CDR3 DNA is TGTGCCAGTAGCCGCCCCGGTGTTAGAAACACCATATATTTT.

This chain links TRBV7-8 with TRBJ1-2; D possibly corresponds to TRBD1 (6 bases). The length of the CDR3 is 13 residues. Germline V lookup: CDR1 SGHVS, CDR2 FQNEAQ. Trimming pared 1 base from V and 8 bases from J, leaving 11 bases between. The CDR3 nucleotides are TGTGCCAGCAGCTTAGGCACAGGGCAAGGCTACACCTTC. It translates to CASSLGTGQGYTF. The full variable domain, rest sourced from reference TRBV7-8 and TRBJ1-2, is GAGVSQSPRYKVAKRGQDVALRCDPISGHVSLFWYQQALGQGPEFLTYFQNEAQLDKSGLPSDRFFAERPEGSVSTLKIQRTQQEDSAVYLCASSLGTGQGYTFGSGTRLTVV.

V gene TRBV27 combines with J gene TRBJ2-7; 9 bases align to TRBD2. Germline CDR1 reads MNHEY; CDR2 reads SMNVEV (reference sequence). The CDR3 sequence is 14 residues long. The trim removed 0 bases at V and 5 bases at J, leaving 2 bases unmatched. CDR3 region: CASSLSSGRNEQYF. Here the CDR3 DNA reads TGTGCCAGCAGTTTATCTAGCGGGAGAAACGAGCAGTACTTC.

This rearrangement joins TRBV14 to TRBJ1-6; no firm D call. The V and J ends lost 4 bases and 7 bases respectively, with 11 bases between them. Germline CDR1 is SGHDN and CDR2 is FVKESK. The CDR3 has 14 residues. CDR3 residues: CASSPDGFNSPLHF. The DNA for the CDR3 is TGTGCCAGCAGCCCTGACGGGTTCAATTCACCCCTCCACTTT.

This clone was observed once. This sequence joins TRBV2 and TRBJ2-3; 7 bases fit TRBD2. The CDR3 has 16 amino acids. CDR1 and CDR2 from the germline V gene are SNHLY and FYNNEI. After removal of 8 bases from V and 0 bases from J, the junction contained 11 bases not matched to a gene. The CDR3 bases are TGTGCCAGCTCTGGAGAAGCGGGGCCTAGCACAGATACGCAGTATTTT. Protein product: CASSGEAGPSTDTQYF.

This clone was observed a single time. The J gene is TRBJ1-1, the V gene TRBV7-6; D perhaps matches TRBD1 (5 bases). This CDR3 spans 13 amino acids. Trimming left V 1 base short and J 4 bases short, with 7 bases between. CDR1 is SGHVS, CDR2 FNYEAQ, per germline. The CDR3 bases are TGTGCCAGCAGCTTAGAAAGGGGCACTGAAGCTTTCTTT. Protein product: CASSLERGTEAFF.

This clone was picked up one time. The chain combines TRBV9 with TRBJ1-2, with D perhaps TRBD1 (5 bases). Trimming took off 3 bases at V and 13 bases at J, with 10 bases between the two ends. This CDR3 spans 10 amino acids. CDR1 is SGDLS and CDR2 is YYNGEE in the germline V gene. The CDR3 region has the DNA TGTGCCAGCAGCGGGACATTTTTCACCTTC. Protein sequence: CASSGTFFTF.

V and J are TRBV7-9 and TRBJ2-7; weak D call: TRBD1 (6 bases). This CDR3 contains 14 residues. Per germline, CDR1 SEHNR and CDR2 FQNEAQ (reference sequence). V lost 5 bases and J lost 3, with 14 bases in between. The CDR3 spells CASSAGTPHYEQYF. Written as DNA, the CDR3 is TGTGCCAGCAGCGCCGGGACACCCCACTACGAGCAGTACTTC.

The DNA of the CDR3 is TGTGCCAGCAGTGAGGCGGCTTACAATGAGCAGTTCTTC. Protein: CASSEAAYNEQFF. This rearrangement joins TRBV6-4 to TRBJ2-1; D call uncertain. The CDR3 covers 13 residues. V was clipped by 3 bases and J by 4 bases, with 7 bases between them. Germline loops: CDR1 MRHNA, CDR2 SNTAGT.

A single count supports this clone. The chain couples TRBV19 to TRBJ2-3; 11 bases agree with TRBD1. CDR3 size: 12 residues. The V gene end was trimmed by 9 bases and the J gene end by 6 bases; junction bases not matched to a gene: 2. Germline assignment: CDR1 LNHDA and CDR2 SQIVND (reference sequence). CDR3 sequence: CASGQGADTQYF. The DNA for the CDR3 is TGTGCCAGCGGACAGGGGGCGGATACGCAGTATTTT.

This sequence joins TRBV28 and TRBJ1-4; the D is unclear. There are 15 residues in the CDR3. V dropped 4 bases and J dropped 3 bases, with 12 bases sitting between them. Germline CDR1 MDHEN, CDR2 SYDVKM. CDR3 nucleotide sequence: TGTGCCAGCAGTTCCCGTGAGGCTCCTAATGAAAAACTGTTTTTT. Protein product: CASSSREAPNEKLFF.

To note about this clone: An end of the junction differs from the germline gene, which may be a read error. This chain connects TRBV4-2 to TRBJ2-7; D is possibly TRBD2 (5 bases). This CDR3 contains 15 residues. Germline CDR1 reads LGHNA; CDR2 reads YNFKEQ. Written as DNA, the CDR3 is TGTGCCAGCAGACAAGAACATGGGAGCCCTTACGAGCAGTACTTC. This codes for CASRQEHGSPYEQYF.

The gene calls are TRBV9 and TRBJ2-1; tentative D call: TRBD2 (6 bases). This CDR3 has 15 residues. Germline V CDR1 and CDR2: SGDLS, YYNGEE. Trimming took off 0 bases at V and 0 bases at J, with 7 bases between the two ends. The CDR3 loop reads CASSVGSGSYNEQFF. The CDR3 nucleotides read TGTGCCAGCAGCGTAGGTAGCGGCTCCTACAATGAGCAGTTCTTC.

This clone has only one observation. The CDR3 sequence: CASSHTNIQETQYF. Here the CDR3 DNA reads TGTGCCAGCAGTCACACAAATATCCAAGAGACCCAGTACTTC. The chain joins TRBV6-6 to TRBJ2-5; D is uncertain. The CDR3 has 14 residues. Germline V CDR1 and CDR2: MNHNY, SVGAGI (reference sequence). V was shortened by 5 bases and J by 1 base, with 11 bases between the two germline ends.

The chain uses TRBV25-1 and TRBJ1-4; 7 bases are shared with TRBD1. V dropped 0 bases and J dropped 4; count of bases not matched to a gene: 5. Per germline, CDR1 MGHDK and CDR2 SYGVNS. CDR3 length: 16 amino acids. CDR3 sequence (DNA): TGTGCCAGCAGTGAATATGTGGCAGGGGGTAATGAAAAACTGTTTTTT. It yields the protein CASSEYVAGGNEKLFF.

This clone has only a few counts. The chain joins TRBV5-5 to TRBJ2-1; possible D gene TRBD2, 5 bases. This CDR3 contains 12 residues. The ends were cut back, 3 bases at V and 7 bases at J, with 8 bases in the middle. The germline V gene has CDR1 SGHKS and CDR2 YYEKEE (reference sequence). The CDR3 loop reads CASSSEGNEQFF. The CDR3 DNA follows: TGTGCCAGCAGCTCAGAGGGAAATGAGCAGTTCTTC.

V usage is TRBV7-3 and J usage is TRBJ2-1; D perhaps matches TRBD2 (6 bases). Per the germline V gene, CDR1 is SGHTA and CDR2 is FQGTGA. The germline V and J ends were trimmed by 5 bases and 6 bases, with 14 bases remaining between them. CDR3 length: 14 residues. The CDR3 DNA follows: TGTGCCAGCAGCCCTTTCGGGGGTGGCAATGAGCAGTTCTTC. Its protein is CASSPFGGGNEQFF.

CDR3 sequence (DNA): TGTGCCACCAGCAGAGATCCGGGGGGGATATACTCTGGAAACACCATATATTTT. The encoded protein is CATSRDPGGIYSGNTIYF. J is TRBJ1-3 and V is TRBV15, with D possibly being TRBD1 (5 bases). Germline V gene data show CDR1 as LNHNV and CDR2 as YYDKDF (reference sequence). Trimming pared 0 bases from V and 0 bases from J, leaving 15 bases between. This CDR3 region has 18 residues.

This chain joins TRBV2 and TRBJ1-2; D may be TRBD1 (6 bases). The CDR3 contains 16 residues. Trimming removed 1 base at V and 6 bases at J, with 18 bases between. The germline V gene encodes CDR1 SNHLY and CDR2 FYNNEI. The CDR3 is CASSEGWRTEGDGYTF. CDR3 nucleotide sequence: TGTGCCAGCAGTGAAGGCTGGCGGACAGAAGGAGATGGCTACACCTTC.

This chain connects TRBV27 to TRBJ2-7; D might be TRBD1 (5 bases). CDR3 size: 13 residues. Trimming shortened V by 2 bases and J by 2 bases, and 7 bases separated the two germline ends. The germline gives CDR1 MNHEY, CDR2 SMNVEV (reference sequence). The CDR3 reads CASSLTGTYEQYF. CDR3 bases: TGTGCCAGCAGTTTAACAGGAACCTACGAGCAGTACTTC.

The J gene is TRBJ1-2, the V gene TRBV7-9, with no clear D. The CDR3 runs to 15 residues. V lost 4 bases and J 0 bases, leaving 12 bases between the germline ends. Germline-derived CDR1 and CDR2 are SEHNR and FQNEAQ (reference sequence). The CDR3 DNA reads TGTGCCAGCAGCTCTTACACAGACCCTAACTATGGCTACACCTTC. Protein: CASSSYTDPNYGYTF.

The V and J genes are TRBV6-5 and TRBJ1-1; D is perhaps TRBD1 (5 bases). V was shortened by 2 bases and J by 0 bases, with 10 bases between the two germline ends. The CDR3 length is 15 residues. The germline CDR1 and CDR2 sequences are MNHEY and SVGAGI. CDR3 protein: CASSYGGGLNTEAFF. As DNA, the CDR3 is TGTGCCAGCAGTTACGGGGGGGGGTTGAACACTGAAGCTTTCTTT.

This chain connects TRBV27 to TRBJ2-7, with 7 bases identical to TRBD1. With 5 bases clipped from V and 4 bases from J, the junction kept 8 bases outside the gene matches. Germline assignment: CDR1 MNHEY and CDR2 SMNVEV (reference sequence). The CDR3 extends over 14 amino acids. The CDR3 nucleotides are TGTGCCAGCAGTCCAGGGACAGTAGGATACGAGCAGTACTTC. Translated, it gives CASSPGTVGYEQYF.

This chain links TRBV11-2 with TRBJ1-1, with D possibly matching TRBD1 (6 bases). Per germline, CDR1 SGHAT and CDR2 FQNNGV. The CDR3 has 15 amino acids. Trimming left V 1 base short and J 0 bases short, with 9 bases between. As DNA, the CDR3 is TGTGCCAGCAGCTTAGGCTCAGGGGTGAACACTGAAGCTTTCTTT. Residues: CASSLGSGVNTEAFF.